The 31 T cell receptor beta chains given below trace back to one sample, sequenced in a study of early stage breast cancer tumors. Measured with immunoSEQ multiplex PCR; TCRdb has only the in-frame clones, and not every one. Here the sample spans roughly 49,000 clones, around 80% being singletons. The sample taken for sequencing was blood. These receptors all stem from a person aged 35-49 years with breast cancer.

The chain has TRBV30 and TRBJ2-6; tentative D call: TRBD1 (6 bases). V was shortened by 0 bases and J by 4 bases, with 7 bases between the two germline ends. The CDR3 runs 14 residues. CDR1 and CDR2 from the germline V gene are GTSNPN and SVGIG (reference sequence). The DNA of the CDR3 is TGTGCCTGGAGTGTGGGGGCCGGGGCCAACGTCCTGACTTTC. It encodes CAWSVGAGANVLTF.

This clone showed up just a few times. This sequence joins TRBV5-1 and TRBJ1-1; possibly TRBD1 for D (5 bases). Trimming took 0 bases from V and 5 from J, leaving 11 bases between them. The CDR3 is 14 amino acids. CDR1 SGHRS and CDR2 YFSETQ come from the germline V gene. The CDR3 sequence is CASSLEVGRTEAFF. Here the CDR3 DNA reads TGCGCCAGCAGCTTGGAGGTGGGGCGAACTGAAGCTTTCTTT.

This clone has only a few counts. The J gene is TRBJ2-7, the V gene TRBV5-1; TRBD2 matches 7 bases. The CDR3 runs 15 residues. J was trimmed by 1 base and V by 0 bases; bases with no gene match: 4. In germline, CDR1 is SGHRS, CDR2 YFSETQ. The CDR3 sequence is CASSLAGGRSYEQYF. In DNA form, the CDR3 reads TGCGCCAGCAGCTTGGCCGGGGGGAGGTCCTACGAGCAGTACTTC.

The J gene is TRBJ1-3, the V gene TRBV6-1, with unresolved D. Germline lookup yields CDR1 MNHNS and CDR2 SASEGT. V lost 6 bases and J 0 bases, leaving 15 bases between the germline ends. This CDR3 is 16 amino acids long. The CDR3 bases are TGTGCCAGCAGGGAACCCCAGGTCACCTCTGGAAACACCATATATTTT. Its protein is CASREPQVTSGNTIYF.

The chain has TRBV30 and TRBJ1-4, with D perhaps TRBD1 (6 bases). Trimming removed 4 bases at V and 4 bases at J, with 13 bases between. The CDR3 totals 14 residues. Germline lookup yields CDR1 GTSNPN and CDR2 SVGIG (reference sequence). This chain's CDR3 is CAWKQGSNNEKLFF. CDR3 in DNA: TGTGCCTGGAAACAGGGAAGTAATAATGAAAAACTGTTTTTT.

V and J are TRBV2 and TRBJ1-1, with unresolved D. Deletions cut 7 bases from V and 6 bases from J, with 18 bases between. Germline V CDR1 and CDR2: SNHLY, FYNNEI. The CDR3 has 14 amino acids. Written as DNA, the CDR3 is TGTGCCAGCAATTTTGGCGACCCTAGTCCTGAAGCTTTCTTT. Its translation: CASNFGDPSPEAFF.

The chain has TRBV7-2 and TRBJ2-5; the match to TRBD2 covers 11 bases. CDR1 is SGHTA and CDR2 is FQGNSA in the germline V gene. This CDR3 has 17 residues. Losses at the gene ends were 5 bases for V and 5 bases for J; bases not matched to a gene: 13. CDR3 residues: CASSQGLADNLWETQYF. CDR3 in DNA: TGTGCCAGCAGCCAGGGACTAGCGGACAACTTGTGGGAGACCCAGTACTTC.

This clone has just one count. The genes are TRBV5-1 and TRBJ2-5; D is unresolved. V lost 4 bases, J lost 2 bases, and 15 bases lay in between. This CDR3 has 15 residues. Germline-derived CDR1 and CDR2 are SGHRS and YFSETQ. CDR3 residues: CASSRVVGSQETQYF. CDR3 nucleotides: TGCGCCAGCAGCCGGGTCGTCGGATCTCAAGAGACCCAGTACTTC.

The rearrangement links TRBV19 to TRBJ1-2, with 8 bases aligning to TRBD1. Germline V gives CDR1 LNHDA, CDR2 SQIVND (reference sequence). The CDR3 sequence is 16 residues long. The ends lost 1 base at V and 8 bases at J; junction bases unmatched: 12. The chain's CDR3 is CASSIGGTGVLGGYTF. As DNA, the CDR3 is TGTGCCAGTAGTATAGGGGGGACAGGAGTCTTGGGGGGCTACACCTTC.

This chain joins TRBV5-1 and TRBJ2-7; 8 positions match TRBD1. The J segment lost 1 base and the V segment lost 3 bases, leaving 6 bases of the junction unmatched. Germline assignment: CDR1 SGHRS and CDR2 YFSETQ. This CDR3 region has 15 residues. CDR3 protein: CASSSGQGVSYEQYF. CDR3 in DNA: TGCGCCAGCAGCTCCGGACAGGGAGTATCCTACGAGCAGTACTTC.

The CDR3 loop reads CASSFNNEQFF. DNA of the CDR3: TGTGCCAGCAGTTTTAACAATGAGCAGTTCTTC. J is TRBJ2-1 and V is TRBV27; D unclear. The CDR3 is 11 residues long. Trimming shortened V by 3 bases and J by 5 bases, and 2 bases separated the two germline ends. From germline, CDR1 is MNHEY and CDR2 SMNVEV (reference sequence).

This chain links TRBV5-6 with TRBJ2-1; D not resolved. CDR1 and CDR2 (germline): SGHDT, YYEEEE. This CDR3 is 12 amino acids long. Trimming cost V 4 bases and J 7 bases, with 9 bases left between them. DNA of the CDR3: TGTGCCAGCAGCCCAGACTGGAATGAGCAGTTCTTC. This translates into CASSPDWNEQFF.

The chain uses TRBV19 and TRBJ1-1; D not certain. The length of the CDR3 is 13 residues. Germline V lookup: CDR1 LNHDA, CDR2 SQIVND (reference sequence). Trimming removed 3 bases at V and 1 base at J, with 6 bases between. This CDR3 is CASSILPNTEAFF. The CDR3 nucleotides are TGTGCCAGTAGTATCCTGCCGAACACTGAAGCTTTCTTT.

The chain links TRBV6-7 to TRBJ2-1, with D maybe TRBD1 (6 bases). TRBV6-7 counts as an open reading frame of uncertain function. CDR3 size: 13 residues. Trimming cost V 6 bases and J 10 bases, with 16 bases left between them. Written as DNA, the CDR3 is TGTGCCAGCAGCCTCGACAGGCTCGGCGAGCAGTTCTTC. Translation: CASSLDRLGEQFF.

The CDR3 nucleotides are TGTGCCACCAAGCAGGGGGCGAACACTGAAGCTTTCTTT. It yields the protein CATKQGANTEAFF. The chain combines TRBV25-1 with TRBJ1-1; 8 positions match TRBD1. The length of the CDR3 is 13 residues. V was pared by 10 bases and J by 1 base, with 5 bases of the junction left unmatched. CDR1 and CDR2 (germline): MGHDK, SYGVNS.

DNA for the CDR3: TGTGCCTGGAGTTCGGGCCCCGCGGGACGGGGATACGAGCAGTACTTC. Translating it yields CAWSSGPAGRGYEQYF. The genes are TRBV30 and TRBJ2-7; tentatively, D is TRBD2 (6 bases). This CDR3 contains 16 residues. Trimming stripped 2 bases from V and 4 bases from J, with 21 bases between. Germline V gives CDR1 GTSNPN, CDR2 SVGIG (reference sequence).

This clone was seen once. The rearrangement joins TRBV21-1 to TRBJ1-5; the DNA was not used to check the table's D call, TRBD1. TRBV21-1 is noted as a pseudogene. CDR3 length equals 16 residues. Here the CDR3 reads CASTRGRGRRCQPQHF. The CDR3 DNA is TGTGCCAGCACCCGGGGTAGGGGGCGGAGGTGTCAGCCCCAGCATTTT.

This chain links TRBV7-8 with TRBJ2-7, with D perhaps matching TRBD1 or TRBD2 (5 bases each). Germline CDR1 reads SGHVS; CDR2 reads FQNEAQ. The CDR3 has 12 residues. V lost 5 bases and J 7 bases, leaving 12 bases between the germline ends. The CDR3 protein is CASSDDWGEQYF. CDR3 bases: TGTGCCAGCAGCGATGACTGGGGGGAGCAGTACTTC.

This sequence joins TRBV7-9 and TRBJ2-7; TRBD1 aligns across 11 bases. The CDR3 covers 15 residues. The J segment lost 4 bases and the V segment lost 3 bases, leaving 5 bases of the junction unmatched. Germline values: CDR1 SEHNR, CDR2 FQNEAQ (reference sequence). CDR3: CASSFSGTGGYEQYF. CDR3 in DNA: TGTGCCAGCAGCTTTTCTGGGACAGGGGGATACGAGCAGTACTTC. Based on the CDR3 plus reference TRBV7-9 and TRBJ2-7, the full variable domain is DTGVSQNPRHKITKRGQNVTFRCDPISEHNRLYWYRQTLGQGPEFLTYFQNEAQLEKSRLLSDRFSAERPKGSFSTLEIQRTEQGDSAMYLCASSFSGTGGYEQYFGPGTRLTVT.

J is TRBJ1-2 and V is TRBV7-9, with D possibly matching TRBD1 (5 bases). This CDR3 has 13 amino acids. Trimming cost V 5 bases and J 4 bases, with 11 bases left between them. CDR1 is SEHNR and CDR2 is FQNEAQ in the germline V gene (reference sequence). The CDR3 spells CASSDTGIYGYTF. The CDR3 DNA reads TGTGCCAGCAGCGACACAGGAATCTATGGCTACACCTTC. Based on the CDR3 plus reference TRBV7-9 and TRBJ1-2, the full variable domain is DTGVSQNPRHKITKRGQNVTFRCDPISEHNRLYWYRQTLGQGPEFLTYFQNEAQLEKSRLLSDRFSAERPKGSFSTLEIQRTEQGDSAMYLCASSDTGIYGYTFGSGTRLTVV.

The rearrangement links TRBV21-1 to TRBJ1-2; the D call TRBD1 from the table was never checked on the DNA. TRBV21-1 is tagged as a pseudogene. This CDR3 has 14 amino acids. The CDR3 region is CASNPGQPNYGYTF. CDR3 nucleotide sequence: TGTGCCAGCAATCCGGGACAGCCGAACTATGGCTACACCTTC.

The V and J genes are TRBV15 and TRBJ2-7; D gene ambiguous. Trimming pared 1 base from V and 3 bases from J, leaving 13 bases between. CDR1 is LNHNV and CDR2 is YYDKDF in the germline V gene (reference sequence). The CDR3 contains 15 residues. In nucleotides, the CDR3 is TGTGCCACCAGCAGAGCCCCCCCAGGAAACTACGAGCAGTACTTC. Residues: CATSRAPPGNYEQYF.

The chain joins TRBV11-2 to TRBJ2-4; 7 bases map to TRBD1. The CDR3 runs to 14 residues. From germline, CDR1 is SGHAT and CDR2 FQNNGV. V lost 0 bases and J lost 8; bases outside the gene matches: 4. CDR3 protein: CASSLEGTVDIQYF. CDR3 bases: TGTGCCAGCAGCTTAGAAGGGACAGTAGACATTCAGTACTTC.

CDR3 nucleotide sequence: TGTGCCAGCAGCTTGGGGGACTTCGCGAACACCGGGGAGCTGTTTTTT. This translates into CASSLGDFANTGELFF. V usage is TRBV5-5 and J usage is TRBJ2-2; weak D call: TRBD2 (6 bases). CDR3 length: 16 residues. Germline CDR1 and CDR2: SGHKS and YYEKEE (reference sequence). Deletions cut 0 bases from V and 0 bases from J, with 9 bases between.

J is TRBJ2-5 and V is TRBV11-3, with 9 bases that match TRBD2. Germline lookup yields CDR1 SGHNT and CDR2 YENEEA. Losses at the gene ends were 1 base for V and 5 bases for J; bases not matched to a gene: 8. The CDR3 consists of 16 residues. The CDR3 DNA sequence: TGTGCCAGCAGCTTAGGAGAGACTAGCGGCCCGGAGACCCAGTACTTC. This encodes CASSLGETSGPETQYF. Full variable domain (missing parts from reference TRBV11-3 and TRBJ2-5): EAGVVQSPRYKIIEKKQPVAFWCNPISGHNTLYWYLQNLGQGPELLIRYENEEAVDDSQLPKDRFSAERLKGVDSTLKIQPAELGDSAVYLCASSLGETSGPETQYFGPGTRLLVL.

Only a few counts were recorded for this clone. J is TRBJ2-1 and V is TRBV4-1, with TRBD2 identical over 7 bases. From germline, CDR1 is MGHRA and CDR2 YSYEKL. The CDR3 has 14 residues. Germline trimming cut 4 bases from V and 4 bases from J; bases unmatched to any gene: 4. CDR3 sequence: CASSRGGVYNEQFF. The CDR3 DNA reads TGCGCCAGCAGCCGCGGGGGAGTATACAATGAGCAGTTCTTC.

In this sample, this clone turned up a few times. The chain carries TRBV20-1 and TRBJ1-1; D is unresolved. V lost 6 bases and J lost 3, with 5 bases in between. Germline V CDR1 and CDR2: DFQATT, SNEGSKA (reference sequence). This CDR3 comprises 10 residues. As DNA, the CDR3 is TGCAGTGCACAATACACTGAAGCTTTCTTT. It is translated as CSAQYTEAFF.

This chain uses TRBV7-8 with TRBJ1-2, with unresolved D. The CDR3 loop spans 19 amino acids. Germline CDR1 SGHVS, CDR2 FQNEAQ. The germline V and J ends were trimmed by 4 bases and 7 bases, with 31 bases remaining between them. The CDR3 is CASSSGRRAIKRSDSGYTF. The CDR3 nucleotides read TGTGCCAGCAGCTCCGGGCGGAGGGCAATCAAACGGTCTGACTCTGGCTACACCTTC. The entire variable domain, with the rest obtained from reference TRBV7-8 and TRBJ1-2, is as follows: GAGVSQSPRYKVAKRGQDVALRCDPISGHVSLFWYQQALGQGPEFLTYFQNEAQLDKSGLPSDRFFAERPEGSVSTLKIQRTQQEDSAVYLCASSSGRRAIKRSDSGYTFGSGTRLTVV.

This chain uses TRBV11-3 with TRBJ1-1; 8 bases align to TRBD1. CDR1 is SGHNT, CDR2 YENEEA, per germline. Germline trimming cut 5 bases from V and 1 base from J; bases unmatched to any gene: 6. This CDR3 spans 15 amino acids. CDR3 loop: CASSPGGFGNTEAFF. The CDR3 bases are TGTGCCAGCAGCCCAGGGGGCTTTGGGAACACTGAAGCTTTCTTT.

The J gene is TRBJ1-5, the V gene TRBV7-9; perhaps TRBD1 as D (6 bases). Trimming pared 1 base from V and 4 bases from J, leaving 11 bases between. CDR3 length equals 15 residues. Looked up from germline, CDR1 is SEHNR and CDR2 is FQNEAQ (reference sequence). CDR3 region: CASSLGWGANQPQHF. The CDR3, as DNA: TGTGCCAGCAGCTTAGGATGGGGGGCTAATCAGCCCCAGCATTTT. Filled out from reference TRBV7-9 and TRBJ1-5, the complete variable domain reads DTGVSQNPRHKITKRGQNVTFRCDPISEHNRLYWYRQTLGQGPEFLTYFQNEAQLEKSRLLSDRFSAERPKGSFSTLEIQRTEQGDSAMYLCASSLGWGANQPQHFGDGTRLSIL.

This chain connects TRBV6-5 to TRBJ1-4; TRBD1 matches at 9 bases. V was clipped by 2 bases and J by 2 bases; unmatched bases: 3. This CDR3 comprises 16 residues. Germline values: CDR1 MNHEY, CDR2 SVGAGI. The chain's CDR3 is CASSYIGTGTNEKLFF. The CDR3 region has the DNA TGTGCCAGCAGTTACATAGGGACAGGGACTAATGAAAAACTGTTTTTT.